The 6 T cell receptor beta chains in this list originate from one sample, sequenced in a study of OX40 agonist ivuxolimab in advanced cancers. Clones were read by immunoSEQ multiplex PCR, and TCRdb kept only the in-frame ones, dropping some. The sample has about 76,000 clones, around 90% seen once. The input for sequencing was CD4+ or CD8+ T cells sorted from blood, taken in a trial of the OX40 agonist ivuxolimab. The receptor set was obtained from an adult with an advanced solid tumor such as melanoma, head and neck, liver or kidney cancer.

The chain joins TRBV4-3 to TRBJ1-6; D not certain. CDR1 LGHNA and CDR2 YSLEER come from the germline V gene. The CDR3 extends over 16 amino acids. V was trimmed by 3 bases and J by 5 bases, leaving 14 bases between them. The CDR3 bases are TGCGCCAGCAGCCAGGCCCGAGACCGTGATAATTCACCCCTCCACTTT. It codes for CASSQARDRDNSPLHF.

The rearrangement links TRBV9 to TRBJ2-2; TRBD2 agrees at 8 bases. Germline CDR1 and CDR2: SGDLS and YYNGEE. V gave up 0 bases and J gave up 6 bases; unmatched junction bases: 7. The CDR3 spans 16 residues. The DNA of the CDR3 is TGTGCCAGCAGCGTAGAGATAGCGGGGAGGTCCGGGGAGCTGTTTTTT. Translating gives CASSVEIAGRSGELFF.

V usage is TRBV19 and J usage is TRBJ1-5; D is possibly TRBD1 (5 bases). Per germline, CDR1 LNHDA and CDR2 SQIVND (reference sequence). The CDR3 extends over 15 amino acids. Trimming took 4 bases from V and 4 from J, leaving 14 bases between them. Written as DNA, the CDR3 is TGTGCCAGTAGTACCCAACGACAGAGTAATCAGCCCCAGCATTTT. Its protein is CASSTQRQSNQPQHF.

V and J are TRBV28 and TRBJ2-7; no definite D call. The germline V gene encodes CDR1 MDHEN and CDR2 SYDVKM. There are 12 residues in the CDR3. V gave up 10 bases and J gave up 2 bases, with 12 bases separating them. CDR3: CATLTTPYEQYF. CDR3 bases: TGTGCCACGCTTACGACCCCCTACGAGCAGTACTTC.

The chain has TRBV30 and TRBJ1-5, with D perhaps matching TRBD1 (6 bases). The germline V and J ends were trimmed by 0 bases and 3 bases, with 9 bases remaining between them. Germline CDR1 GTSNPN, CDR2 SVGIG (reference sequence). The CDR3 runs 14 residues. The CDR3 region has the DNA TGTGCCTGGAGTGTTGGACAGATCAATCAGCCCCAGCATTTT. Protein sequence: CAWSVGQINQPQHF.

The chain recombines TRBV10-3 with TRBJ2-6; perhaps TRBD2 as D (5 bases). The V gene lost 4 bases and the J gene lost 0 bases, with 13 bases spanning the gap. In germline, CDR1 is ENHRY, CDR2 SYGVKD. The CDR3 runs to 17 residues. The CDR3 DNA reads as TGTGCCATCAGTGGCGGGCAGACACTCTCTGGGGCCAACGTCCTGACTTTC. It yields the protein CAISGGQTLSGANVLTF.